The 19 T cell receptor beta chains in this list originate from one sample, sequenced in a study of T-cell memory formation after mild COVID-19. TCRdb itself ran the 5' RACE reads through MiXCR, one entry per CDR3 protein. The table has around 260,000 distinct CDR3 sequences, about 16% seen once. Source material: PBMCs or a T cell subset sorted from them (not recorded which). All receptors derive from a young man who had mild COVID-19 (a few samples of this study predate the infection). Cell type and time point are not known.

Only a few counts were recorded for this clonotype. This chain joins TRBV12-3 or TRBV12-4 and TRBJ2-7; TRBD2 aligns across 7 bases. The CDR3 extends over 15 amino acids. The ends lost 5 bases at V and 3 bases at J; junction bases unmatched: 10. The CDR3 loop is CASSPGLGTNYEQYF. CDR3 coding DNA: TGTGCCAGCAGTCCTGGACTAGGGACGAACTACGAGCAGTACTTC.

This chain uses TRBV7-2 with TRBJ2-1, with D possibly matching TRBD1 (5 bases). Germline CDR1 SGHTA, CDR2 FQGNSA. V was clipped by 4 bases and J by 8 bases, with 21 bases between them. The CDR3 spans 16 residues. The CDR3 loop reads CASSSTQGGPRDEQFF. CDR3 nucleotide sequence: TGTGCCAGCAGCTCCACCCAGGGCGGCCCCAGGGATGAGCAGTTCTTC.

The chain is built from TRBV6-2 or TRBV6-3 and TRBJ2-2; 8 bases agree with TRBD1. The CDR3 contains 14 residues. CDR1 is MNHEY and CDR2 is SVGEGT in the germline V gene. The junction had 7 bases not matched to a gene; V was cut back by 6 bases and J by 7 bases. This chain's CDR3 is CASRGGQGDGELFF. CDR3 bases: TGTGCCAGCAGGGGAGGACAGGGCGACGGGGAGCTGTTTTTT.

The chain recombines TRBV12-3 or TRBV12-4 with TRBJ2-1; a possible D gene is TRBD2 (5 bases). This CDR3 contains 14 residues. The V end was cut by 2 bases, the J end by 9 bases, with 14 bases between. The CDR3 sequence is CASSLRPSYGEQFF. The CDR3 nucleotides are TGTGCCAGCAGTTTAAGGCCTAGCTATGGTGAGCAGTTCTTC.

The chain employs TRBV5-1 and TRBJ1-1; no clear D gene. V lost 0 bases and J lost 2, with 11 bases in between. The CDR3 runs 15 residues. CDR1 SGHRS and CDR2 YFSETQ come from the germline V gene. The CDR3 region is CASSLAAVGNTEAFF. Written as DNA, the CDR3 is TGCGCCAGCAGCTTGGCCGCCGTGGGTAACACTGAAGCTTTCTTT.

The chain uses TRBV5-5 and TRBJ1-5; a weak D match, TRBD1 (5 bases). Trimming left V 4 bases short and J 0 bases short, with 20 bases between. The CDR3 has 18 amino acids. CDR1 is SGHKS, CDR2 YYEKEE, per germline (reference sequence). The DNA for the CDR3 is TGTGCCAGCAGCACACGACCTTGGGACGGAGATAGCAATCAGCCCCAGCATTTT. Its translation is CASSTRPWDGDSNQPQHF.

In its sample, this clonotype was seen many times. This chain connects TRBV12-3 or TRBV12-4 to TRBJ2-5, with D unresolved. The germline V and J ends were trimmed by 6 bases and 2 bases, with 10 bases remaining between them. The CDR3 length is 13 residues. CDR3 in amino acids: CASRLNGQETQYF. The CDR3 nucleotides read TGTGCCAGCAGGCTCAACGGGCAAGAGACCCAGTACTTC.

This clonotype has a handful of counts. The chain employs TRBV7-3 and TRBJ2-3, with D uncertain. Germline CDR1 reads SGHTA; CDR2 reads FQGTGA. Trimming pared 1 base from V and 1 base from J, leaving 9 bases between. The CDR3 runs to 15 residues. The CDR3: CASSLRSGRTDTQYF. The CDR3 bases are TGTGCCAGCAGCTTAAGGTCCGGACGCACAGATACGCAGTATTTT.

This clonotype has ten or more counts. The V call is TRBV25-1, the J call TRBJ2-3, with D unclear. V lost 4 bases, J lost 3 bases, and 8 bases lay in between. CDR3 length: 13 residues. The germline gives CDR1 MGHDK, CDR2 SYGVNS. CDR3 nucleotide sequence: TGTGCCAGCAGTGGAACAGCTACAGATACGCAGTATTTT. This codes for CASSGTATDTQYF.

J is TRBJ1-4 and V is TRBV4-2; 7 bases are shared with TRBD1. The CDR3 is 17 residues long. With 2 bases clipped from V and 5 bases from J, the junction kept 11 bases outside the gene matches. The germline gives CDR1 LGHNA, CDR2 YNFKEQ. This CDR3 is CASSQIIDRAENEKLFF. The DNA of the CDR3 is TGTGCCAGCAGCCAAATCATCGACAGGGCCGAGAATGAAAAACTGTTTTTT.

CDR3 DNA sequence: TGTGCCAGCAGTTACGGAGGACAGCCAAATTCACCCCTCCACTTT. As protein: CASSYGGQPNSPLHF. This sequence joins TRBV6-5 and TRBJ1-6; TRBD1 is a possible D gene (6 bases). Germline V gene sequence: CDR1 MNHEY, CDR2 SVGAGI. V shed 2 bases and J shed 7 bases, with 12 bases lying between them. The CDR3 has 15 residues.

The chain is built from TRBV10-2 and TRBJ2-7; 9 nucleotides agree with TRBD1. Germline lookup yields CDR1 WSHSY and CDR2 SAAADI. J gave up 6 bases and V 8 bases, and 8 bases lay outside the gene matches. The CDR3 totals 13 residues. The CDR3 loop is CASSVTGGGEQYV. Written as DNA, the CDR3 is TGCGCCAGCTCGGTTACAGGGGGCGGCGAGCAGTACGTC.

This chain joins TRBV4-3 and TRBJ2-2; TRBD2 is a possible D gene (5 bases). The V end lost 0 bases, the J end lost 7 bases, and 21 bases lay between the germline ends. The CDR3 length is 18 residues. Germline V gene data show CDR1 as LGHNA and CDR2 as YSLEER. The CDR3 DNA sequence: TGCGCCAGCAGCCAAGATAGGTTCAAGCCAGGAGGTAGCGGGGAGCTGTTTTTT. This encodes CASSQDRFKPGGSGELFF.

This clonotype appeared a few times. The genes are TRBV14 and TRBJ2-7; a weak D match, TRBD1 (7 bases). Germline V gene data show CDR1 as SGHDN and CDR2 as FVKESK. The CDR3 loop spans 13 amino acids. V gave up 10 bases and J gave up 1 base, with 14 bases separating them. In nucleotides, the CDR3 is TGTGCCACTGCGGGACAGCCTTCCTACGAGCAGTACTTC. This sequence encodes CATAGQPSYEQYF.

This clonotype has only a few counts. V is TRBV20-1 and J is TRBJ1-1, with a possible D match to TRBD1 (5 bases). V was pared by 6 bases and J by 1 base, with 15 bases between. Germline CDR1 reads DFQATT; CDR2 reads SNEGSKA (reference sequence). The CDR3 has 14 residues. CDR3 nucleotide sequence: TGCAGTGCCCGATCGGGGGATTCGAACACTGAAGCTTTCTTT. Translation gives CSARSGDSNTEAFF.

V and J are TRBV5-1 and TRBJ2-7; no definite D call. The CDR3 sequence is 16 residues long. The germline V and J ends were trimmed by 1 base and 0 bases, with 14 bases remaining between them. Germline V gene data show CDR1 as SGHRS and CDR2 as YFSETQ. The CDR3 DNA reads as TGCGCCAGCAGCTTGTTGCTGGGCCTCAACTCCTACGAGCAGTACTTC. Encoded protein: CASSLLLGLNSYEQYF.

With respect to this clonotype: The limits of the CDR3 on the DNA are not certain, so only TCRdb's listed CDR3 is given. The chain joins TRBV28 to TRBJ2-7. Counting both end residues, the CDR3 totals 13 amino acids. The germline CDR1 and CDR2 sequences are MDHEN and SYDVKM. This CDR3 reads CASSSSASYEQYV.

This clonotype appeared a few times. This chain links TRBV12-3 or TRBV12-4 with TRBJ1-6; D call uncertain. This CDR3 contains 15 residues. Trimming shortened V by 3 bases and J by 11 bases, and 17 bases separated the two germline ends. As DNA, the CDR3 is TGTGCCAGCAGTTTTGGCCATGGGTCTTTTACACCCCTCCACTTT. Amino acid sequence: CASSFGHGSFTPLHF.

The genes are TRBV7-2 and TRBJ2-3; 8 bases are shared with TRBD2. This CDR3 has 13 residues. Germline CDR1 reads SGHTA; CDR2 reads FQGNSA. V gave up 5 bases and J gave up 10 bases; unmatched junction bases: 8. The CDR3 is CASSTTGGRPQYF. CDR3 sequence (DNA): TGTGCCAGCAGCACAACGGGGGGGCGGCCGCAGTATTTT.